This TCR beta chain was retrieved from a study of CD4+ T cells in melanoma. Regarding the study as a whole: CD8+ T cell, macrophage and B cell function reportedly correlated with neoantigen-specific CD4+ T cells.

The V gene end was trimmed by 0 bases and the J gene end by 3 bases; junction bases not matched to a gene: 3. Per the germline V gene, CDR1 is SGHKS and CDR2 is YYEKEE (reference sequence). The CDR3 spans 16 residues. Clones were read by immunoSEQ multiplex PCR, and TCRdb kept only the in-frame ones, dropping some. Seen here are over 130,000 clones, about nine tenths observed once, and the top ten hold about 1.6%. As concerns this clone: As yet, its antigen is unknown.

The chain couples TRBV5-5 to TRBJ1-1; 12 bases are shared with TRBD1. The receptor's source is a human donor with melanoma. The CDR3 reads CASSLVGTGGDTEAFF. In DNA form, the CDR3 reads TGTGCCAGCAGCTTGGTAGGGACAGGGGGCGACACTGAAGCTTTCTTT.